The 7 T cell receptor beta chains reported below all come from one sample, sequenced in a study of cytomegalovirus exposure and HLA in healthy donors. The PCR ran on 60 Vbeta and 13 Jbeta primers. TCRdb's table, derived via immunoSEQ multiplex PCR, lists solely in-frame clones and lacks some. The table shows around 170,000 clones, with 60% to 80% occurring only once. Sequencing was carried out using PBMCs. The origin of the receptors is a man between 60 and 75 years old in good health and CMV-seronegative.

This chain connects TRBV30 to TRBJ1-1; D is possibly TRBD1 (5 bases). The CDR3 totals 11 residues. CDR1 is GTSNPN, CDR2 SVGIG, per germline (reference sequence). Trimming stripped 4 bases from V and 5 bases from J, with 8 bases between. The CDR3 sequence: CAWTGDTEAFF. For the CDR3, the DNA is TGTGCCTGGACGGGGGATACTGAAGCTTTCTTT.

To note about this clone: Other DNA sequences of this sample code for an identical CDR3. CDR3 coding DNA: TGCAGCGTTGGGGCGGGACAGGGACACTATGGCTACACCTTC. Its protein is CSVGAGQGHYGYTF. The chain combines TRBV29-1 with TRBJ1-2, with 9 bases that match TRBD1. Germline V gene lookup returns CDR1 SQVTM and CDR2 ANQGSEA. The junction had 6 bases not matched to a gene; V was cut back by 4 bases and J by 3 bases. This CDR3 spans 14 amino acids.

This clone has only a few counts. CDR3 sequence reads: CASSSWTGADSPLHF. CDR3 in DNA: TGTGCCAGCAGCTCCTGGACAGGGGCAGATTCACCCCTCCACTTT. The chain uses TRBV7-9 and TRBJ1-6; 9 positions agree with TRBD1. Germline-derived CDR1 and CDR2 are SEHNR and FQNEAQ (reference sequence). J gave up 8 bases and V 4 bases, and 6 bases lay outside the gene matches. This CDR3 has 15 residues.

A single count supports this clone. V usage is TRBV2 and J usage is TRBJ2-7, with 7 positions matching TRBD1. The germline gives CDR1 SNHLY, CDR2 FYNNEI. J lost 5 bases, V lost 4 bases, and 17 bases had no gene match. This CDR3 spans 17 amino acids. CDR3 residues: CASSGGTGTVPLDEQYF. CDR3 sequence (DNA): TGTGCCAGCAGTGGAGGGACCGGGACAGTTCCCCTTGACGAGCAGTACTTC.

The V gene is TRBV5-1, the J gene TRBJ2-2, with TRBD2 identical over 11 bases. V gave up 4 bases and J gave up 1 base; unmatched junction bases: 3. The germline V gene encodes CDR1 SGHRS and CDR2 YFSETQ. CDR3 length: 16 amino acids. Written as DNA, the CDR3 is TGCGCCAGCAGCGACCTAGCGGGAGGGAACACCGGGGAGCTGTTTTTT. It is translated as CASSDLAGGNTGELFF.

The chain has TRBV28 and TRBJ1-6; 7 positions match TRBD1. Germline values: CDR1 MDHEN, CDR2 SYDVKM. This CDR3 region has 15 residues. Trimming at V came to 5 bases and at J to 4 bases, leaving 5 bases not matched to a gene. The CDR3 sequence is CASSGDRTYNSPLHF. CDR3 nucleotide sequence: TGTGCCAGCAGTGGGGACAGAACTTATAATTCACCCCTCCACTTT.

The chain is built from TRBV10-1 and TRBJ1-5; D unresolved. CDR1 is WNHNN, CDR2 SYGVQD, per germline (reference sequence). CDR3 length: 16 residues. V lost 6 bases to trimming and J lost 0 bases, with 15 bases between them. The DNA for the CDR3 is TGCGCCAGCAGGAGGCCGGCTGACTATAGCAATCAGCCCCAGCATTTT. It codes for CASRRPADYSNQPQHF.